One TCR beta chain is described in this entry. Its antigen is unknown. Nothing much larger sits one base from this clone, and base qualities are not available. This specimen comes from a study of blood T cell repertoires in COVID-19 (dated by TCRdb to the early 2020s). Turning to the overall study: Samples from collaborators originated in the United States, Italy and Spain and spanned both the acute and convalescent phases of COVID-19. The prospective study material was composed of cDNA or gDNA derived from T cells, B-cell-depleted T cells, or PBMCs. Subjects who had been exposed to COVID-19, were actively infected with it, or had recovered from it provided the deeply sampled blood TCRbeta repertoires that made up the dataset. The repertoires were released in a freely available public database intended as a resource for research on the immune response to SARS-CoV-2. The samples were drawn from the first 160 participants of the ongoing ImmuneRACE study and from 950 to 1,500 subjects provided by 6 global collaborators. Nearly every sample came with metadata listing a de-identified subject ID, COVID-19 status, age in years and sex. Where HLA class I and class II types were available, the types were taken from metadata supplied by the sample provider, not from assay-based typing. What the study reported, not specific to this receptor: The amount of clinical and demographic metadata varied by source and participant and was provided uncurated.

In the prospective study, participants were about 18 to 100 years old, resided in approximately 22 geographic areas of the United States, and were enrolled through a virtual design. In the prospective study, participants were assigned to cohorts based on the clinical history participants reported in a screening survey and a study questionnaire. Mobile phlebotomists in the prospective study collected whole blood, serum and a nasopharyngeal or oropharyngeal swab from every participant. Additional blood draws and questionnaires over an approximately 2-month period could optionally be provided by prospective study participants. Before DNA extraction, prospective study blood samples were shipped either frozen or at room temperature. From the cysteine up to the phenylalanine, the CDR3 has a length of 14 residues. Here the CDR3 DNA is all that survives: 42 bases in frame from base 1. CDR1 is given as DFQATT and CDR2 as SNEGSKA, both from the germline V gene (reference sequence). Trimming leaves V shorter by 3 bases and J shorter by 8 bases, with the junction holding 11 bases beyond the gene matches.

TCRbeta CDR3 regions were amplified from genomic DNA by means of the immunoSEQ Assay, a bias-controlled multiplex PCR. The source study handled its data this way. Nucleated cell counts per sample were estimated from amplification of reference gene primers within the assay. Sequence reads were collapsed and filtered to measure the absolute abundance of every unique TCRbeta CDR3 rearrangement. For each sample, productive Simpson clonality was calculated as the square root of Simpson's diversity index across productive rearrangements. Drawn from immuneACCESS, this table holds only the in-frame rearrangements with V and J called that TCRdb kept. Clones are partly lost; checked studies trace under half to an unresolved V gene and leave the rest unexplained. For V, J and clone size, that table is used; D and trimming come from the DNA. The sample table records approximately 200,000 clones; about four fifths of these occur just once. About 1.3% of the sample rests with the top ten.

The chain links TRBV20-1 with TRBJ1-2; 8 bases in the junction line up with TRBD1. The TCR sequence derives from a woman between 35 and 50 years old with acute COVID-19. The sample consisted of PBMCs or T cells enriched from blood (not recorded which). DNA sequence: TGCAGTGCTAGTCACGGCAGGGGGCGGGGAGGCTACACCTTC. It translates as CSASHGRGRGGYTF.